This TCR beta chain was sequenced during a study of shared clonotypes between healthy human individuals. Sequenced by immunoSEQ multiplex PCR; TCRdb stores in-frame clones only, minus some. The sample consists of roughly 500,000 clones, 90% to 96% of them appearing once. Input material: naive CD4+ T cells sorted from blood. Indicated subset: CD45RA+ positively selected. This TCR was recovered from a woman in her twenties or thirties in good health.

CDR3 bases: TGTGCCAGCACCATGGGACAGGGGGCTTATCAGCCCCAGCATTTT. This translates into CASTMGQGAYQPQHF. The V gene is TRBV28, the J gene TRBJ1-5, with 12 bases that match TRBD1. CDR1 and CDR2 (germline): MDHEN, SYDVKM. This CDR3 has 15 amino acids. V lost 7 bases to trimming and J lost 5 bases; unmatched junction nucleotides: 6.